This TCR beta chain was retrieved from a study of blood T cell repertoires in COVID-19. The germline V gene has CDR1 MNHEY and CDR2 SVGAGI. The V gene lost 6 bases and the J gene lost 4 bases, with 12 bases spanning the gap. The CDR3 is made up of 13 amino acids. How the authors handled the data: Quantification of nucleated cells was approximated via reference gene primer amplification. Assay used: immunoSEQ multiplex PCR; TCRdb lists only in-frame clones, some missing. V and J calls and clone size come straight from that table; D and trimming were deduced from the DNA. The table lists about 220,000 clones, more than 75% of them singletons.

This chain links TRBV6-5 with TRBJ1-2; D gene unclear. Sequenced: peripheral blood. This clonotype was obtained from a man aged 45 to 65 who had recovered from COVID-19. The CDR3 DNA sequence: TGTGCCAGCAGGTCGGGAGCACTCTATGGCTACACCTTC. It translates to CASRSGALYGYTF.